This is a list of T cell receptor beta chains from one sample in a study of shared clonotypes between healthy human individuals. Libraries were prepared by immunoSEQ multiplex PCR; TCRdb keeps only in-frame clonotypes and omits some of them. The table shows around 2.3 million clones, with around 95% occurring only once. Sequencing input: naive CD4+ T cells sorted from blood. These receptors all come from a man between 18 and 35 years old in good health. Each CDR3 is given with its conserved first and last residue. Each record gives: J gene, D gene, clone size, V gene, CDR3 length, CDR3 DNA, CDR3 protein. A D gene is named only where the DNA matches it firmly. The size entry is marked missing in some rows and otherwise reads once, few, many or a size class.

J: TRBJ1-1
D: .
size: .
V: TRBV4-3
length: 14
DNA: TGCGCCAGCAGCCCCAGGGCCATGAACACTGAAGCTTTCTTT
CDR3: CASSPRAMNTEAFF

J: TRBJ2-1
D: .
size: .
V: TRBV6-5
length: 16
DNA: TGTGCCAGCAGTTCGCGGGACAGATTTTCCTACAATGAGCAGTTCTTC
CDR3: CASSSRDRFSYNEQFF

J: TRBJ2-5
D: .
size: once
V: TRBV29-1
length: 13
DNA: TGCAGCGTTGAAGTCCGGGGGAAAGAGACCCAGTACTTC
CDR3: CSVEVRGKETQYF

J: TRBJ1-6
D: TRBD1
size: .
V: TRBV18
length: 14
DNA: TGTGCCAGCTCACGGGACAGGGCTAATTCACCCCTCCACTTT
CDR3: CASSRDRANSPLHF

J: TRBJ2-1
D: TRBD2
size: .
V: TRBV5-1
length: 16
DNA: TGCGCCAGCAGCCCGGGACTAGCGGGAGCTATAAATGAGCAGTTCTTC
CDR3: CASSPGLAGAINEQFF

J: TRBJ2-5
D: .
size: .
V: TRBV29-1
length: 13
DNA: TGCAGCGTTGGCCTCATTGGGGGAGAGACCCAGTACTTC
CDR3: CSVGLIGGETQYF

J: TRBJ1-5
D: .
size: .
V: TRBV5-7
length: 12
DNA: TGTGCCAGCAGCTTGGGACAGCAGCCCCAGCATTTT
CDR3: CASSLGQQPQHF

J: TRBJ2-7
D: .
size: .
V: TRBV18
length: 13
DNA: TGTGCCAGCTCACCTACCGGCCTCTACGAGCAGTACTTC
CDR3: CASSPTGLYEQYF

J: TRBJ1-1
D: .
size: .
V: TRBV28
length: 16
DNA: TGTGCCAGCAGTTTCATGCCGGGGACGGAGAACACTGAAGCTTTCTTT
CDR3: CASSFMPGTENTEAFF

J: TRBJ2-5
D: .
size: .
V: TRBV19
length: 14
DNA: TGTGCCAGTAGTATCAACAGAAATACGGAGACCCAGTACTTC
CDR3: CASSINRNTETQYF

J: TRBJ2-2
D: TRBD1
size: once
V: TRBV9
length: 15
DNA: TGTGCCAGCAGCCCGACAGGGGGCAACACCGGGGAGCTGTTTTTT
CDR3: CASSPTGGNTGELFF

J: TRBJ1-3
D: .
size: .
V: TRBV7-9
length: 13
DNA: TGTGCCAGCAGCTTAGTCGGAAGACCGGACGGATCTTTT
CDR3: CASSLVGRPDGSF

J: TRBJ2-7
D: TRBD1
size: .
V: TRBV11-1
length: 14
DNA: TGTGCCAGCAGCACCGGGACAGGGTCTTACGAGCAGTACTTC
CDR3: CASSTGTGSYEQYF

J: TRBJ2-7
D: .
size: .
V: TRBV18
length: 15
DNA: TGTGCCAGCTCAGGGGAGGGGACAGGTCCCTACGAGCAGTACTTC
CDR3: CASSGEGTGPYEQYF

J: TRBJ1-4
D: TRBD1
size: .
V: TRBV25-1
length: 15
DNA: TGTGCCAGCAGTGCCGGGACAGGGTTTGGTGAAAAACTGTTTTTT
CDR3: CASSAGTGFGEKLFF

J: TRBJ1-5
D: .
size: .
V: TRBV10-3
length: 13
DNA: TGTGCCATCAGCGAGGACGGCAATCAGCCCCAGCATTTT
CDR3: CAISEDGNQPQHF

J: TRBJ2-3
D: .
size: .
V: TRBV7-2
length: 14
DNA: TGTGCCAGCAGCTTATACGGGAGAGGGGATACGCAGTATTTT
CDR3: CASSLYGRGDTQYF

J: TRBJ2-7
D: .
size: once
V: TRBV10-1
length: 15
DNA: TGCGCCAGCAGTGAGCTTGCAGGGGGGCGGGGCGAGCAGTACTTC
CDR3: CASSELAGGRGEQYF

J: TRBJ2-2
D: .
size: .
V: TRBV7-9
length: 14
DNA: TGTGCCAGCAGCTTCAGCCCGGACACCGGGGAGCTGTTTTTT
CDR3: CASSFSPDTGELFF

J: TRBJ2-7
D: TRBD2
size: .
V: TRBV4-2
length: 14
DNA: TGTGCCAGCAGCCCGGGACTAGCGGGACACGAGCAGTACTTC
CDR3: CASSPGLAGHEQYF

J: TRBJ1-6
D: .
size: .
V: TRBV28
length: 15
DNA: TGTGCCAGCAACCCGACAGGTGGGGCCAATTCACCCCTCCACTTT
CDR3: CASNPTGGANSPLHF

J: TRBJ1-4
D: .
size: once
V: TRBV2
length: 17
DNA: TGTGCCAGCAGTGTGAAGGGGCTAAGGTCAACTAATGAAAAACTGTTTTTT
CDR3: CASSVKGLRSTNEKLFF

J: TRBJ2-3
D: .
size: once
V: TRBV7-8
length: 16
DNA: TGTGCCAGCAGCTTAGGACTATCTGGGCTCACAGATACGCAGTATTTT
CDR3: CASSLGLSGLTDTQYF

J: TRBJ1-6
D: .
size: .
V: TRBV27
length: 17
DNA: TGTGCCAGCAGTTTAGGGCAGGGATTCTCCTATAATTCACCCCTCCACTTT
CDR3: CASSLGQGFSYNSPLHF

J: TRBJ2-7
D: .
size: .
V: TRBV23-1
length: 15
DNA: TGCGCCAGCCCTCCGAAAAAGGGGGGGATCTACGAGCAGTACTTC
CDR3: CASPPKKGGIYEQYF

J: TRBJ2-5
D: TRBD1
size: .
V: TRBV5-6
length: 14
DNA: TGTGCCAGCAGCTGGACAGGGTCGGGAGAGACCCAGTACTTC
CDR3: CASSWTGSGETQYF

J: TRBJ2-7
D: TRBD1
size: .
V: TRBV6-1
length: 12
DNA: TGTGCCAGCAGGACAGGGGGCAACGAGCAGTACTTC
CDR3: CASRTGGNEQYF

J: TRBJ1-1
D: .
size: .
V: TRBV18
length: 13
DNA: TGTGCCAGCGCCGGACAGAAGAACACTGAAGCTTTCTTT
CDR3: CASAGQKNTEAFF

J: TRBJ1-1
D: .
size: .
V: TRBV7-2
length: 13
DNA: TGTGCCAGCAGCACACAGGGTCTGTCTGAAGCTTTCTTT
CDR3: CASSTQGLSEAFF

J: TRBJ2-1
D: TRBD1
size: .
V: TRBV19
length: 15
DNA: TGTGCCAGTGCCGACAGGGCCCCCCAAATAGATGAGCAGTTCTTC
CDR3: CASADRAPQIDEQFF

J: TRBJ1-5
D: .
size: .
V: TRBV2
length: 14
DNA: TGTGCCAGCAGTGAAGACAGGGGCAATCAGCCCCAGCATTTT
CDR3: CASSEDRGNQPQHF

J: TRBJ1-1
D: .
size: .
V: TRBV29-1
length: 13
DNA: TGCAGCGTCGCCCCCCCTGATGGGCGTGGGGCTTTCTTT
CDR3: CSVAPPDGRGAFF

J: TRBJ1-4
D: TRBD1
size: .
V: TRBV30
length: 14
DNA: TGTGCCTGGAGTGAGCCGGGACAGAGTGAAAAACTGTTTTTT
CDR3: CAWSEPGQSEKLFF

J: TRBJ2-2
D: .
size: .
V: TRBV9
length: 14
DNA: TGTGCCAGCAGCCGGGACCTGAACACCGGGGAGCTGTTTTTT
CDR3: CASSRDLNTGELFF

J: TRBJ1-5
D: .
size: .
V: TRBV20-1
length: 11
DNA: TGCAGTGCCCAGGGCAATCAGCCCCAGCATTTT
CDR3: CSAQGNQPQHF

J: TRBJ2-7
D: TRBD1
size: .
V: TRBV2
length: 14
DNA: TGTGCCAGCAGTAACCCGGGACAGAACTACGAGCAGTACTTC
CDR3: CASSNPGQNYEQYF

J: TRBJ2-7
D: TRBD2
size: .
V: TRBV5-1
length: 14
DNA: TGCGCCAGCAGCGCGGGGACTAGTGGCTACGAGCAGTACTTC
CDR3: CASSAGTSGYEQYF

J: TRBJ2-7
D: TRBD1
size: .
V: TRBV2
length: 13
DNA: TGTGCCAGCAGTGGACAGGGTACCTACGAGCAGTACTTC
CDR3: CASSGQGTYEQYF

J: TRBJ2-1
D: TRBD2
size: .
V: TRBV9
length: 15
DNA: TGTGCCAGCAGCGTAGAGTCGCGGGAGTACAATGAGCAGTTCTTC
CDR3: CASSVESREYNEQFF

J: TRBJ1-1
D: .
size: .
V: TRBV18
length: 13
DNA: TGTGCCAGCTCCCTCCAGGATAACACTGAAGCTTTCTTT
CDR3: CASSLQDNTEAFF

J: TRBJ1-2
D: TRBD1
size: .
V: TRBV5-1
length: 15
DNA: TGCGCCAGCAGCTTGCACCGGGACAGGGTCTATGGCTACACCTTC
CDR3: CASSLHRDRVYGYTF

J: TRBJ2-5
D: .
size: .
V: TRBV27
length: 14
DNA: TGTGCCAGCAGTTTATCCCCTTTGGGAGAGACCCAGTACTTC
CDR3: CASSLSPLGETQYF

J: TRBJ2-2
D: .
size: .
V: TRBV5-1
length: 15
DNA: TGCGCCAGCAGCTTGAGTACAGGGAACACCGGGGAGCTGTTTTTT
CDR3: CASSLSTGNTGELFF

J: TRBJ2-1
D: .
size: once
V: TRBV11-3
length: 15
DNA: TGTGCCAGCAGCGCCGGGACTCGCGATGTTAATGAGCAGTTCTTC
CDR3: CASSAGTRDVNEQFF

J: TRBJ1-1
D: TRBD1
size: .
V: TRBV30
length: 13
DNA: TGTGCCTGGAGTCGACAGGGGAACACTGAAGCTTTCTTT
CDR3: CAWSRQGNTEAFF

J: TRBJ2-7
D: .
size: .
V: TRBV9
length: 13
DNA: TGTGCCAGCAGCGTCTGGGCTTCGGGCGAGCAGTACTTC
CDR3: CASSVWASGEQYF

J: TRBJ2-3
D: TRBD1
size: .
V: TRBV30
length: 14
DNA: TGTGCCTGGAGTCCGCAGGGGGGCACAGATACGCAGTATTTT
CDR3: CAWSPQGGTDTQYF

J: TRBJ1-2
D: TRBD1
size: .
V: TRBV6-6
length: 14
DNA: TGTGCCAGCAGTTCGCAAGAGACAGGGCAAGGCTACACCTTC
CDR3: CASSSQETGQGYTF

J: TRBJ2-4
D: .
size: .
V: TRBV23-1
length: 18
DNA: TGCGCCAGCAGTCCGCCCTCCCAGAGACAGATAGCCAAAAACATTCAGTACTTC
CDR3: CASSPPSQRQIAKNIQYF

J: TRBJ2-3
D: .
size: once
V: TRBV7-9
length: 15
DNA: TGTGCCAGCAGCTTGGGAACAATCGAGACAGATACGCAGTATTTT
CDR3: CASSLGTIETDTQYF

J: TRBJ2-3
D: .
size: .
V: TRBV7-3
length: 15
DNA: TGTGCCAGCAGCTCGACTCCCATCTCCGCGGATACGCAGTATTTT
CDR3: CASSSTPISADTQYF

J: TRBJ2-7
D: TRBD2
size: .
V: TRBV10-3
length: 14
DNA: TGTGCCATCATGAGGACTAGCGGGAGCTACGAGCAGTACTTC
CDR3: CAIMRTSGSYEQYF

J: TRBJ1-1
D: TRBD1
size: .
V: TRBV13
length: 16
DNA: TGTGCCAGCAGCTTTATCGCCAGGGGGCAGGGCACTGAAGCTTTCTTT
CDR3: CASSFIARGQGTEAFF

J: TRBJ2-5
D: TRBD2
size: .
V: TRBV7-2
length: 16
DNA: TGTGCCAGCAGCCTCCGACTAGCGGGGAACCAAGAGACCCAGTACTTC
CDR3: CASSLRLAGNQETQYF

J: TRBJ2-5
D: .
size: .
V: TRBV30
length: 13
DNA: TGTGCCTGGGCAGGGGGAGGTGGAGAGACCCAGTACTTC
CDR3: CAWAGGGGETQYF

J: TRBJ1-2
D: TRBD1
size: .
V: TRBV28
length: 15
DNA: TGTGCCAGCAGGCCGGTGGGACAGGGAAGCTATGGCTACACCTTC
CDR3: CASRPVGQGSYGYTF

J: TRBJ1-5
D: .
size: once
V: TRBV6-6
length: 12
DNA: TGTGCCAGCCGAGGGGTGAATCAGCCCCAGCATTTT
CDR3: CASRGVNQPQHF

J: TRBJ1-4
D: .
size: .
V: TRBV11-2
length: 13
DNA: TGTGCCAGCAGCTTAAAGGGAAATGAAAAACTGTTTTTT
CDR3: CASSLKGNEKLFF

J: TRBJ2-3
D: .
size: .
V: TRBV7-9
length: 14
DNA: TGTGCCAGCAGCCCATCTGCGGGCACAGATACGCAGTATTTT
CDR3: CASSPSAGTDTQYF